This T cell receptor (beta chain) was identified during a study of CD8 T cells in Susac syndrome. Concerning this clonotype itself: Its target is unknown.

Study outcomes and limitations: CD8+ clonal expansion in Susac peaked in TEMRA cells and active patients.

Reverse transcription of roughly 0.5 to 1 ug RNA was carried out with random hexamers. TCRdb passed the immunoSEQ multiplex PCR reads through MiXCR, listing each CDR3 protein once. Of about 120,000 distinct CDR3 sequences listed, just under 95% are singletons. The CDR3 is 13 residues long. V was pared by 0 bases and J by 5 bases, with 10 bases between. The germline V gene has CDR1 DFQATT and CDR2 SNEGSKA (reference sequence). The chain has TRBV20-1 and TRBJ1-2; D may be TRBD1 (5 bases). This receptor was obtained from a human donor with Susac syndrome. The material sequenced was CD8+ T cells from PBMCs. The CDR3 sequence: CSARDLTAYGYTF. The CDR3 nucleotides read TGCAGTGCTAGAGATCTGACAGCTTATGGCTACACCTTC.